This T cell receptor (beta chain) was identified in a study of T cell responses to AZD1222 COVID-19 vaccine. Regarding the study as a whole: Spike regions recognized by vaccine-associated CD4 TCRs spanned the protein, led by 160-218 and 743-854. Repertoire sampling occurred only after the peak T cell response.

Some clones are missing from TCRdb's copy, which holds only in-frame ones; the method was immunoSEQ multiplex PCR. The sample holds roughly 250,000 clones, more than 80% seen once. A remark on this clone: The antigen is unknown.

This CDR3 comprises 15 residues. Trimming pared 7 bases from V and 0 bases from J, leaving 13 bases between. Looked up from germline, CDR1 is SNHLY and CDR2 is FYNNEI. The receptor comes from an adult in good health. The rearrangement joins TRBV2 to TRBJ1-3; D gene ambiguous. The specimen was peripheral blood, collected on day 0 of AZD1222 vaccination. As DNA, the CDR3 is TGTGCCAGCACCGCCGGGGTTAGCTCTGGAAACACCATATATTTT. It is translated as CASTAGVSSGNTIYF.